The 25 T cell receptor beta chains below were found in one sample sequenced in a study of shared clonotypes between healthy human individuals. Naive CD8 cells comprised CD45RO-negative, CCR7-positively selected cells, excluding terminally differentiated effector memory CD45RA+ cells. Assay: immunoSEQ multiplex PCR; the TCRdb copy retains only in-frame clones and omits some. Seen here are around 2,100,000 clones, about 95% observed once, and the top ten hold 1% to 1.5%. Sequenced sample: naive CD8+ T cells sorted from blood. The receptors here all came from a man between 18 and 35 years old in good health.

This chain uses TRBV4-2 with TRBJ1-1; perhaps TRBD1 as D (5 bases). CDR1 LGHNA and CDR2 YNFKEQ come from the germline V gene. This CDR3 spans 14 amino acids. V dropped 4 bases and J dropped 7 bases, with 16 bases sitting between them. CDR3 nucleotides: TGTGCCAGCAGCCCATCCGGGGACCGGCTTGAAGCTTTCTTT. It yields the protein CASSPSGDRLEAFF.

The V gene is TRBV4-1, the J gene TRBJ2-1; D not certain. Trimming pared 4 bases from V and 6 bases from J, leaving 13 bases between. The germline V gene encodes CDR1 MGHRA and CDR2 YSYEKL. This CDR3 has 14 residues. The CDR3 sequence: CASSPIGRSNEQFF. The CDR3, as DNA: TGCGCCAGCAGCCCCATAGGACGGAGCAATGAGCAGTTCTTC.

The chain joins TRBV4-3 to TRBJ2-7; 7 nucleotides agree with TRBD2. The CDR3 has 16 amino acids. Germline CDR1 and CDR2: LGHNA and YSLEER. After removal of 0 bases from V and 0 bases from J, the junction contained 5 bases not matched to a gene. The CDR3 protein is CASSQDLAGSSYEQYF. CDR3 sequence (DNA): TGCGCCAGCAGCCAAGACTTAGCGGGTAGCTCCTACGAGCAGTACTTC.

This rearrangement joins TRBV11-2 to TRBJ2-1; 7 bases agree with TRBD2. From germline, CDR1 is SGHAT and CDR2 FQNNGV. The CDR3 has 15 residues. The V segment lost 5 bases and the J segment 6 bases; nucleotides outside the gene matches: 10. For the CDR3, the DNA is TGTGCCAGCAGCCCCCTGAGCGGGAACCCCAATGAGCAGTTCTTC. Amino acids: CASSPLSGNPNEQFF.

The rearrangement joins TRBV7-9 to TRBJ2-3, with 9 bases matching TRBD2. CDR1 is SEHNR, CDR2 FQNEAQ, per germline (reference sequence). CDR3 size: 14 residues. V dropped 8 bases and J dropped 4; count of bases not matched to a gene: 7. CDR3 loop: CASAGGLAPDTQYF. In DNA, the CDR3 is TGTGCCAGCGCAGGAGGACTAGCGCCAGATACGCAGTATTTT.

This chain connects TRBV9 to TRBJ2-3; D gene uncertain. V lost 0 bases and J lost 0, with 8 bases in between. The CDR3 runs to 15 residues. CDR1 SGDLS and CDR2 YYNGEE come from the germline V gene. In DNA, the CDR3 is TGTGCCAGCAGCGTAGAACGAATTAGCACAGATACGCAGTATTTT. Translation: CASSVERISTDTQYF.

The chain carries TRBV7-2 and TRBJ2-7; 11 bases are shared with TRBD2. The CDR3 runs to 14 residues. V shed 3 bases, J shed 4 bases, and the junction held 2 bases outside the gene matches. Per the germline V gene, CDR1 is SGHTA and CDR2 is FQGNSA. The CDR3 DNA reads as TGTGCCAGCAGCTTTTCTAGCGGGAGGTACGAGCAGTACTTC. Its translation is CASSFSSGRYEQYF.

With regard to this clone: This sample also contains other DNA sequences that code for the same CDR3. The chain combines TRBV5-4 with TRBJ2-5, with D maybe TRBD2 (6 bases). The CDR3 contains 14 residues. CDR1 is SGHNT and CDR2 is YYREEE in the germline V gene (reference sequence). V lost 0 bases to trimming and J lost 2 bases, with 8 bases between them. CDR3 in amino acids: CASSLGGLQETQYF. The CDR3 DNA reads TGTGCCAGCAGCTTGGGCGGACTACAAGAGACCCAGTACTTC. Combining the CDR3 with reference TRBV5-4 and TRBJ2-5 gives the whole variable domain ETGVTQSPTHLIKTRGQQVTLRCSSQSGHNTVSWYQQALGQGPQFIFQYYREEENGRGNFPPRFSGLQFPNYSSELNVNALELDDSALYLCASSLGGLQETQYFGPGTRLLVL.

Points on this clone: The identical CDR3 is also encoded by other nucleotide sequences in the sample. V usage is TRBV27 and J usage is TRBJ2-7, with TRBD2 identical over 7 bases. Unmatched junction bases numbered 5, after V lost 3 bases and J lost 3 bases. The CDR3 is made up of 14 amino acids. Per the germline V gene, CDR1 is MNHEY and CDR2 is SMNVEV (reference sequence). The CDR3 spells CASSFGWGGYEQYF. DNA of the CDR3: TGTGCCAGCAGTTTCGGTTGGGGGGGCTACGAGCAGTACTTC.

The chain employs TRBV5-6 and TRBJ1-4; possible D gene TRBD1, 5 bases. CDR1 is SGHDT, CDR2 YYEEEE, per germline. The CDR3 is made up of 15 amino acids. V lost 4 bases, J lost 5 bases, and 15 bases lay in between. CDR3 bases: TGTGCCAGCAGCCTGGCTTGGGGCATGAATGAAAAACTGTTTTTT. It yields the protein CASSLAWGMNEKLFF.

The genes are TRBV19 and TRBJ2-3; D remains unclear. V gave up 5 bases and J gave up 4 bases, with 10 bases separating them. Germline V gives CDR1 LNHDA, CDR2 SQIVND (reference sequence). The CDR3 contains 13 residues. The CDR3 region is CASSWSYPDTQYF. DNA for the CDR3: TGTGCCAGTAGTTGGAGTTACCCAGATACGCAGTATTTT.

This sequence joins TRBV7-9 and TRBJ1-1; D possibly corresponds to TRBD1 (5 bases). This CDR3 has 16 amino acids. Per germline, CDR1 SEHNR and CDR2 FQNEAQ (reference sequence). Trimming removed 1 base from V and 1 base from J, with 13 bases in between. The CDR3 DNA reads as TGTGCCAGCAGCTTAGTTGGTCAGGGCACGAACACTGAAGCTTTCTTT. This translates into CASSLVGQGTNTEAFF.

The chain uses TRBV7-9 and TRBJ2-3; D call uncertain. The germline V and J ends were trimmed by 5 bases and 3 bases, with 0 bases remaining between them. The germline CDR1 and CDR2 sequences are SEHNR and FQNEAQ (reference sequence). The CDR3 covers 10 residues. The CDR3 DNA is TGTGCCAGCAGCACAGATACGCAGTATTTT. Amino acids: CASSTDTQYF.

The chain recombines TRBV5-1 with TRBJ1-1; tentative D call: TRBD1 (6 bases). The CDR3 sequence is 16 residues long. Germline loops: CDR1 SGHRS, CDR2 YFSETQ. Trimming cost V 4 bases and J 6 bases, with 22 bases left between them. The chain's CDR3 is CASSPEGGASAAEAFF. The CDR3 coding sequence is TGCGCCAGCAGCCCCGAGGGGGGGGCTTCCGCGGCTGAAGCTTTCTTT.

This clone appeared once. The V and J genes are TRBV2 and TRBJ2-7; 7 bases are a match to TRBD1. The J segment lost 4 bases and the V segment lost 3 bases, leaving 12 bases of the junction unmatched. CDR1 and CDR2 (germline): SNHLY, FYNNEI. CDR3 size: 16 residues. Here the CDR3 DNA reads TGTGCCAGCAGTGATGTAGAGGGGGCGAACAAGTACGAGCAGTACTTC. Protein: CASSDVEGANKYEQYF.

V is TRBV7-9 and J is TRBJ2-5; D is unresolved. Germline assignment: CDR1 SEHNR and CDR2 FQNEAQ (reference sequence). Trimming left V 3 bases short and J 5 bases short, with 13 bases between. The CDR3 covers 14 residues. The DNA for the CDR3 is TGTGCCAGCAGCTTGGTGGGGTCACGGGAGACCCAGTACTTC. Amino acids: CASSLVGSRETQYF.

This chain uses TRBV14 with TRBJ2-7; perhaps TRBD2 as D (7 bases). This CDR3 region has 17 residues. Between the trimmed V and J ends, which lost 0 bases and 4 bases, there was a span of 19 bases. In germline, CDR1 is SGHDN, CDR2 FVKESK. CDR3 in DNA: TGTGCCAGCAGCCAAGATCATCCCGGGGGGCCTTTGTACGAGCAGTACTTC. This translates into CASSQDHPGGPLYEQYF.

This clone has just a few counts. The V gene is TRBV30, the J gene TRBJ1-1, with D perhaps matching TRBD1 (6 bases). The CDR3 loop spans 13 amino acids. Germline lookup yields CDR1 GTSNPN and CDR2 SVGIG (reference sequence). The V and J ends lost 7 bases and 0 bases respectively, with 12 bases between them. In DNA form, the CDR3 reads TGTGCCTATACGGAGGGGGTGAACACTGAAGCTTTCTTT. Amino acid sequence: CAYTEGVNTEAFF.

This chain joins TRBV12-5 and TRBJ2-7, with D perhaps matching TRBD1 or TRBD2 (5 bases each). The length of the CDR3 is 14 residues. The ends were cut back, 7 bases at V and 2 bases at J, with 15 bases in the middle. Germline V gene lookup returns CDR1 LGHNT and CDR2 FRNRAP. CDR3 protein: CASVLGGRAYEQYF. The CDR3 region has the DNA TGTGCTAGTGTCTTAGGAGGCAGGGCCTACGAGCAGTACTTC.

CDR3 sequence reads: CASSSRTAPLGIGYTF. In DNA form, the CDR3 reads TGTGCCAGCAGCTCCCGGACAGCTCCCCTCGGGATTGGCTACACCTTC. The genes are TRBV5-4 and TRBJ1-2, with TRBD1 as a possible D gene (6 bases). Trimming left V 3 bases short and J 7 bases short, with 22 bases between. Looked up from germline, CDR1 is SGHNT and CDR2 is YYREEE (reference sequence). The CDR3 is 16 amino acids. Using reference TRBV5-4 and TRBJ1-2 for the parts outside the CDR3, the full variable domain is ETGVTQSPTHLIKTRGQQVTLRCSSQSGHNTVSWYQQALGQGPQFIFQYYREEENGRGNFPPRFSGLQFPNYSSELNVNALELDDSALYLCASSSRTAPLGIGYTFGSGTRLTVV.

This chain connects TRBV6-5 to TRBJ2-3, with a weak D call TRBD1 (6 bases). CDR3 length equals 14 residues. The germline V gene has CDR1 MNHEY and CDR2 SVGAGI. V lost 5 bases and J lost 3, with 12 bases in between. CDR3 in amino acids: CASSNNRVTDTQYF. CDR3 in DNA: TGTGCCAGCAGTAACAACAGGGTTACAGATACGCAGTATTTT.

CDR3 coding DNA: TGTGCCAGCAGCTCCGAGGGGGTTATCACTGAAGCTTTCTTT. Protein sequence: CASSSEGVITEAFF. V gene TRBV7-9 combines with J gene TRBJ1-1; the D gene is possibly TRBD1 (6 bases). The CDR3 runs 14 residues. V lost 4 bases, J lost 4 bases, and 13 bases lay in between. Germline V gene sequence: CDR1 SEHNR, CDR2 FQNEAQ (reference sequence).

The chain has TRBV28 and TRBJ2-5; D is unclear. This CDR3 contains 13 residues. Germline V gene sequence: CDR1 MDHEN, CDR2 SYDVKM. Deletions cut 5 bases from V and 5 bases from J, with 12 bases between. This CDR3 reads CASSPNVLETQYF. CDR3 coding DNA: TGTGCCAGCAGTCCCAACGTCCTTGAGACCCAGTACTTC.

The gene calls are TRBV27 and TRBJ1-2; TRBD1 aligns across 9 bases. Germline V gene lookup returns CDR1 MNHEY and CDR2 SMNVEV (reference sequence). The CDR3 is made up of 16 amino acids. The J segment lost 7 bases and the V segment lost 0 bases, leaving 9 bases of the junction unmatched. CDR3 sequence: CASSLSKWDRAFGYTF. In nucleotides, the CDR3 is TGTGCCAGCAGTTTATCGAAATGGGACAGGGCATTTGGCTACACCTTC.

This rearrangement joins TRBV6-1 to TRBJ2-7; D is possibly TRBD1 (5 bases). In germline, CDR1 is MNHNS, CDR2 SASEGT. There are 16 residues in the CDR3. Trimming left V 1 base short and J 0 bases short, with 13 bases between. The CDR3 loop is CASSEVPTQGSYEQYF. CDR3 bases: TGTGCCAGCAGTGAAGTTCCCACCCAGGGCTCCTACGAGCAGTACTTC.